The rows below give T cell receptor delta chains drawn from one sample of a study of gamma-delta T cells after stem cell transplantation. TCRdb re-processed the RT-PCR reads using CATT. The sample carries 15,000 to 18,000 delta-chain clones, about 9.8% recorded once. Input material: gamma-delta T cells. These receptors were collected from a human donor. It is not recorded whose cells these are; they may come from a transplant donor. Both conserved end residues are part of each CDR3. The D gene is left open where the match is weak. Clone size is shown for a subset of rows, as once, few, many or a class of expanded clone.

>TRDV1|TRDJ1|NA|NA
TGTGCTATTGGGGAACGAGACAACTCAGATTACTTGGGGACACGGGGGGACTACACCGATAAACTCATCTTT
CAIGERDNSDYLGTRGDYTDKLIF
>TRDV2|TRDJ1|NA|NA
TGTGCCTGTGACACCGTCCGTTTCACTGTGGAACTCTCTGTTGAGACCGATAAACTCATCTTT
CACDTVRFTVELSVETDKLIF
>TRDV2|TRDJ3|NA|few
TGTGCCTGTGACACTCCCGGGGACGACCAGAGCTCCTGTGACACCCGCCAGATGTTTTTC
CACDTPGDDQSSCDTRQMFF
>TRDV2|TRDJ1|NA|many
TGTGCCTGTGACACCGTCCAAAGCCCCAACGCCTATAAACTCATCTTT
CACDTVQSPNAYKLIF
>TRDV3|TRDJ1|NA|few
TGTGCCCGCTCCTTCTTCGACCTTGGGGATAAACTCATCTTT
CARSFFDLGDKLIF
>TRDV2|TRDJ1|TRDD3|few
TGTGCCTGTGTCATCTTACGGGGGGATACGCAAACCGATAAACTCATCTTT
CACVILRGDTQTDKLIF
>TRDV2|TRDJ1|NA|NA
TGTGCCTGTGACACGGTGTCTGGTCAACGGGGGCCAAAACTCATCTTT
CACDTVSGQRGPKLIF
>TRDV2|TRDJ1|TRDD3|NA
TGTGCCTGTGATACCGTGGGGACCCTGGGGGATACCTCTGTTTACGATACACTCATCTTT
CACDTVGTLGDTSVYDTLIF
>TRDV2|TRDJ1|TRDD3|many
TGTGCCTGTGACACTGGACTGGGGGAGACCACGGACGCCGATAAACTCATCTTT
CACDTGLGETTDADKLIF
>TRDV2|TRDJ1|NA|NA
TGTGCCTGTGACACCATGGGCCTTCGGTACACCTATAAACTCATCTTT
CACDTMGLRYTYKLIF
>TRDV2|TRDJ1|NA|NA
TGTGCCTGTGACACCAGGGAACGGGAGGGCCCTTACCTCACCGATAAACTCATCTTT
CACDTREREGPYLTDKLIF
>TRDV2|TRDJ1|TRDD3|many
TGTGCCTGTGACACTATCGGTGGAACTGGGGGATACGAAACTCCGTACACCGATAAACTCATCTTT
CACDTIGGTGGYETPYTDKLIF
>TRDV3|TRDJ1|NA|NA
TGTGCCTTTTACCCTTGTGACTGGGAGGGACTCATCTTT
CAFYPCDWEGLIF
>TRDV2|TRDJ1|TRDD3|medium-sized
TGTGCCTGTGACACCGTTACTGGGGGATACGGTGGGTACACCGATAAACTCATCTTT
CACDTVTGGYGGYTDKLIF
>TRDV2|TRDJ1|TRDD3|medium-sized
TGTGCCTGTGACACCGTGCTGGGGGATACGGGCACCGATAAACTCATCTTT
CACDTVLGDTGTDKLIF
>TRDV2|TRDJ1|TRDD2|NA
TGTGCCTGTGACACCGGCCATCTTCCTACGTCTCCTGGTCTCAATACGCGCTATACACTCATCTTT
CACDTGHLPTSPGLNTRYTLIF
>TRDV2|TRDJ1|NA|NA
TGTGCCTGTGACACCGGTGAAACGGAGAAACCGGGGACCACCGATAAACTCATCTTT
CACDTGETEKPGTTDKLIF
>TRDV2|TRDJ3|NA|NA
TGTGCCTGTGACACGAGCAGGGGGAGACGTGAGACCTGGGACACCCGACAGATGTTTTTC
CACDTSRGRRETWDTRQMFF
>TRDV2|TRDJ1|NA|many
TGTGCCTGTGACACTAGACCCGTACGGGGGAAGTACACCGATAAACTCATCTTT
CACDTRPVRGKYTDKLIF
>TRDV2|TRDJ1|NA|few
TGTGCCTGTGACTGGTGGGGGGAGGGGGATAAACTCATCTTT
CACDWWGEGDKLIF
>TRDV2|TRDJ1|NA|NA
TGTGCCTGTGGCGAAACCAAGGACTGGGAGAAAGAAGGGGACACCGATAAACTCATCTTT
CACGETKDWEKEGDTDKLIF
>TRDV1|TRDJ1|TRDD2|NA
TGTTCTCTTTGGGCAATTTCCTACCCCCTCCTACTTAGGGATCCGCTGGGTAAACTCATATTT
CSLWAISYPLLLRDPLGKLIF
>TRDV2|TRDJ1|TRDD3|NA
TGTGCCTGTGACACCGCTGAAGGACGGGGGGATACGACCGATAAACTCATCTTT
CACDTAEGRGDTTDKLIF
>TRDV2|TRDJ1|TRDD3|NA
TGTGCCTGTGGCAGGCTGGGGGAGCCCTATAAACTCATCTTT
CACGRLGEPYKLIF
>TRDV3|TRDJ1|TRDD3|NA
TGTGCCCTCTCCTCCTACGACCTGGGGGATACGCGATCTTACACCGATAAACTCATCTTT
CALSSYDLGDTRSYTDKLIF
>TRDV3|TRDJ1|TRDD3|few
TGTGCCTGTTCGACCCAGGTGGACTGGGGGATCACCGATAAACTCATCTTT
CACSTQVDWGITDKLIF
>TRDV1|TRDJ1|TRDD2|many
TGTGCTCTTGGGGAACTAGAGGTCCCCTCCTTCCTACGAGGGCCGGGCGTACTGAGGGCCACCGATAAACTCATCTTT
CALGELEVPSFLRGPGVLRATDKLIF
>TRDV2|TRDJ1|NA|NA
TGTGCCTGTGACACCGTTGAGTGCCACCTGCATCCTGGTGTACTCACCGCTAAACTCATCTTT
CACDTVECHLHPGVLTAKLIF
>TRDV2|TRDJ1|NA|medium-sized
TGTGCCTGTGACGCTAGCGGGGGAGATAAACTCATCTTT
CACDASGGDKLIF
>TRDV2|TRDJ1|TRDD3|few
TGTGCCTGTGACCCGTTCCTGGGGGATACGCCTTTCGATGACCCCGATCAACTCATCTTT
CACDPFLGDTPFDDPDQLIF
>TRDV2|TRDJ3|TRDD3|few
TGTGCCTGTGACCTACTGGGGGATCCGGTGTCCTTGGACACCCGACAGATGTTTTTC
CACDLLGDPVSLDTRQMFF